The 22 T cell receptor beta chains listed next were all sequenced from one sample in a study of T cell clonotyping in hematopoietic cell transplantation. This table comes from immunoSEQ multiplex PCR, and its TCRdb copy is limited to in-frame clones, with some not included. The repertoire holds under 14,000 clones, with roughly 89% as singletons. Sequenced material: PBMCs, taken 180 days after allogeneic stem cell transplant. The receptor set was obtained from a male patient in his sixties or seventies who had an allogeneic stem cell transplant from an unrelated donor, so the T cells may come from the graft donor. Some clones in this sample may be carry-over from other donors' samples.

The chain uses TRBV5-4 and TRBJ1-4, with 8 bases aligning to TRBD1. The CDR3 is 14 amino acids. The germline V gene encodes CDR1 SGHNT and CDR2 YYREEE (reference sequence). With 3 bases clipped from V and 7 bases from J, the junction kept 5 bases outside the gene matches. The CDR3 loop reads CASSSDRASEKLFF. CDR3 nucleotides: TGTGCCAGCAGCTCGGACAGGGCAAGTGAAAAACTGTTTTTT.

The gene calls are TRBV9 and TRBJ1-1; TRBD1 matches 10 bases. The CDR3 has 16 amino acids. Trimming cost V 0 bases and J 5 bases; bases outside gene matches: 7. CDR1 is SGDLS and CDR2 is YYNGEE in the germline V gene. CDR3 in DNA: TGTGCCAGCAGCGTAGCTTCGGGGACAGGGGCAACTGAAGCTTTCTTT. It yields the protein CASSVASGTGATEAFF. The whole variable domain, filled in from reference TRBV9 and TRBJ1-1, reads DSGVTQTPKHLITATGQRVTLRCSPRSGDLSVYWYQQSLDQGLQFLIQYYNGEERAKGNILERFSAQQFPDLHSELNLSSLELGDSALYFCASSVASGTGATEAFFGQGTRLTVV.

The rearrangement links TRBV7-2 to TRBJ2-1; TRBD2 agrees at 14 bases. This CDR3 has 17 amino acids. Germline assignment: CDR1 SGHTA and CDR2 FQGNSA. V lost 5 bases and J lost 6; bases outside the gene matches: 9. The CDR3 protein is CASSAGTSGGLGNEQFF. The CDR3 DNA sequence: TGTGCCAGCAGCGCCGGGACTAGCGGGGGTCTGGGCAATGAGCAGTTCTTC.

The chain employs TRBV6-6 and TRBJ2-5, with TRBD2 as a possible D gene (6 bases). Germline V gives CDR1 MNHNY, CDR2 SVGAGI (reference sequence). The V end was cut by 4 bases, the J end by 0 bases, with 12 bases between. The CDR3 has 15 residues. CDR3 amino acids: CASSLGGTYQETQYF. CDR3 nucleotide sequence: TGTGCCAGCAGTTTAGGAGGGACTTACCAAGAGACCCAGTACTTC.

V usage is TRBV1 and J usage is TRBJ1-1. TRBV1 is listed as a pseudogene. The CDR3 contains 15 residues. The chain's CDR3 is CTSSPLRGPGTEAFF. CDR3 DNA: TGCACCAGCAGCCCTTTGAGAGGGCCGGGGACTGAAGCTTTCTTT.

The rearrangement links TRBV4-2 to TRBJ2-3; D may be TRBD2 (6 bases). Germline CDR1 and CDR2: LGHNA and YNFKEQ. CDR3 size: 15 residues. Trimming left V 0 bases short and J 5 bases short, with 12 bases between. CDR3 sequence (DNA): TGTGCCAGCAGCCAAGATGGCGGGGTAGGAGATACGCAGTATTTT. Translating gives CASSQDGGVGDTQYF.

The chain joins TRBV4-1 to TRBJ1-3; possible D gene TRBD1, 5 bases. Deletions cut 4 bases from V and 2 bases from J, with 21 bases between. This CDR3 has 18 amino acids. Germline V gene sequence: CDR1 MGHRA, CDR2 YSYEKL. In nucleotides, the CDR3 is TGCGCCAGCAGCCCACTGGACCCGCAGGGCGGGACTGGAAACACCATATATTTT. Amino acids: CASSPLDPQGGTGNTIYF.

The rearrangement links TRBV27 to TRBJ1-2; D gene uncertain. The CDR3 contains 13 residues. The V end lost 0 bases, the J end lost 6 bases, and 8 bases lay between the germline ends. Germline V gene lookup returns CDR1 MNHEY and CDR2 SMNVEV (reference sequence). The CDR3 nucleotides read TGTGCCAGCAGTTTATCCTCCAGTCATGGCTACACCTTC. It translates to CASSLSSSHGYTF.

The rearrangement uses TRBV4-3 and TRBJ1-1; TRBD1 aligns across 8 bases. The CDR3 length is 17 residues. The V segment lost 4 bases and the J segment 0 bases; nucleotides outside the gene matches: 10. Per germline, CDR1 LGHNA and CDR2 YSLEER. The CDR3 loop is CASSPGASGQVNTEAFF. CDR3 bases: TGCGCCAGCAGCCCTGGGGCGTCGGGACAGGTGAACACTGAAGCTTTCTTT.

V is TRBV18 and J is TRBJ2-1; possibly TRBD1 for D (6 bases). The V end lost 2 bases, the J end lost 4 bases, and 6 bases lay between the germline ends. CDR1 is KGHSH, CDR2 LQKENI, per germline. This CDR3 has 13 residues. Written as DNA, the CDR3 is TGTGCCAGCTCACCAACAGGGTACAATGAGCAGTTCTTC. Translation: CASSPTGYNEQFF. Filled out from reference TRBV18 and TRBJ2-1, the complete variable domain reads NAGVMQNPRHLVRRRGQEARLRCSPMKGHSHVYWYRQLPEEGLKFMVYLQKENIIDESGMPKERFSAEFPKEGPSILRIQQVVRGDSAAYFCASSPTGYNEQFFGPGTRLTVL.

This sequence joins TRBV7-2 and TRBJ1-2; 10 bases align to TRBD1. Germline CDR1 SGHTA, CDR2 FQGNSA. Unmatched junction bases numbered 4, after V lost 1 base and J lost 5 bases. CDR3 length: 15 residues. This CDR3 reads CASSLVGTGAYGYTF. CDR3 bases: TGTGCCAGCAGCTTAGTAGGGACAGGGGCTTATGGCTACACCTTC.

The gene calls are TRBV21-1 and TRBJ2-7; no DNA check was done on the table's D call, TRBD2. TRBV21-1 is described as a pseudogene. The CDR3 has 14 residues. The CDR3 spells CASSIRGGPYEQYF. As DNA, the CDR3 is TGTGCCAGCAGCATCCGGGGGGGTCCCTACGAGCAGTACTTC.

By proportion, this clone is hyperexpanded. This chain joins TRBV5-6 and TRBJ1-1; no clear D gene. CDR3 size: 13 residues. Per germline, CDR1 SGHDT and CDR2 YYEEEE. V was pared by 7 bases and J by 4 bases, with 14 bases between. The DNA of the CDR3 is TGTGCCAGCGCCCCCTGGGGTCCCACTGAAGCTTTCTTT. The encoded protein is CASAPWGPTEAFF.

The chain uses TRBV4-1 and TRBJ2-3; D is possibly TRBD2 (5 bases). V lost 1 base and J 14 bases, leaving 19 bases between the germline ends. CDR1 is MGHRA, CDR2 YSYEKL, per germline. The CDR3 is made up of 14 amino acids. The CDR3 DNA reads as TGCGCCAGCAGCCAAGTGGGAAACCGGGAAAAAGTGTATTTT. This sequence encodes CASSQVGNREKVYF.

The V and J genes are TRBV4-3 and TRBJ1-1, with 8 positions matching TRBD1. Germline CDR1 and CDR2: LGHNA and YSLEER. Trimming removed 4 bases from V and 3 bases from J; junction bases left unmatched: 1. The CDR3 consists of 13 residues. CDR3 protein: CASSRGQDTEAFF. The DNA for the CDR3 is TGCGCCAGCAGCCGGGGACAGGACACTGAAGCTTTCTTT.

The chain is built from TRBV7-2 and TRBJ1-2; 7 positions agree with TRBD1. The germline CDR1 and CDR2 sequences are SGHTA and FQGNSA. V gave up 1 base and J gave up 4 bases; unmatched junction bases: 6. CDR3 length equals 15 residues. The CDR3 sequence is CASSLGGDSTYGYTF. CDR3 nucleotide sequence: TGTGCCAGCAGCTTAGGGGGGGACAGTACCTATGGCTACACCTTC.

The chain joins TRBV6-1 to TRBJ1-1; D unresolved. With 5 bases removed from V and 2 bases from J, the gap between germline ends came to 12 bases. The CDR3 loop spans 14 amino acids. Germline V lookup: CDR1 MNHNS, CDR2 SASEGT. The CDR3 is CASSSQGPNTEAFF. In nucleotides, the CDR3 is TGTGCCAGCAGTTCCCAAGGCCCCAACACTGAAGCTTTCTTT.

The V and J genes are TRBV2 and TRBJ2-5; D is uncertain. The ends were cut back, 7 bases at V and 0 bases at J, with 12 bases in the middle. The germline V gene has CDR1 SNHLY and CDR2 FYNNEI. The CDR3 runs to 14 residues. The CDR3 DNA follows: TGTGCCAGCACCCTACTGGGGTACCAAGAGACCCAGTACTTC. As protein: CASTLLGYQETQYF.

The gene calls are TRBV4-3 and TRBJ1-3; D is unclear. The ends were cut back, 2 bases at V and 3 bases at J, with 11 bases in the middle. This CDR3 is 15 amino acids long. Germline lookup yields CDR1 LGHNA and CDR2 YSLEER. CDR3 nucleotide sequence: TGCGCCAGCAGCCAACTACTCGAAAGTGGAAACACCATATATTTT. Its protein is CASSQLLESGNTIYF.

This chain links TRBV29-1 with TRBJ2-5; 9 positions match TRBD2. Looked up from germline, CDR1 is SQVTM and CDR2 is ANQGSEA. The ends lost 3 bases at V and 2 bases at J; junction bases unmatched: 7. The CDR3 spans 15 residues. The CDR3 region has the DNA TGCAGCGTTGACAAACCGCGGGGGGGGCAAGAGACCCAGTACTTC. Its translation: CSVDKPRGGQETQYF.

The rearrangement links TRBV7-2 to TRBJ1-3, with D possibly being TRBD1 (5 bases). The germline gives CDR1 SGHTA, CDR2 FQGNSA. The length of the CDR3 is 13 residues. Trimming removed 7 bases at V and 2 bases at J, with 9 bases between. The CDR3 nucleotides are TGTGCCAGCACCGGGGACCCTGGAAACACCATATATTTT. It specifies CASTGDPGNTIYF.

The CDR3, as DNA: TGTGCCAGCAGTTTAACGGGGGATAGCAATCAGCCCCAGCATTTT. Amino acid sequence: CASSLTGDSNQPQHF. The V call is TRBV27, the J call TRBJ1-5; tentatively, D is TRBD1 (5 bases). Deletions cut 2 bases from V and 0 bases from J, with 8 bases between. The CDR3 is made up of 15 amino acids. Germline V gene sequence: CDR1 MNHEY, CDR2 SMNVEV (reference sequence).